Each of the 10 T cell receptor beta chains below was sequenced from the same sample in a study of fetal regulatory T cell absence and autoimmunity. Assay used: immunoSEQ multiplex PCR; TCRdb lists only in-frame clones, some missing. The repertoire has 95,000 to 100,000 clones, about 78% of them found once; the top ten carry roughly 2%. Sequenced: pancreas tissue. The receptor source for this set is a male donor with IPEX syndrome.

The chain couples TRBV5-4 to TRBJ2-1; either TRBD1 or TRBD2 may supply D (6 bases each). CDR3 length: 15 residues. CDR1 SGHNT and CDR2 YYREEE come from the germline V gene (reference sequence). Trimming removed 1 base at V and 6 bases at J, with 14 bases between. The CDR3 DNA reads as TGTGCCAGCAGCTTGCCCAGAGGGGGGCCCAATGAGCAGTTCTTC. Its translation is CASSLPRGGPNEQFF.

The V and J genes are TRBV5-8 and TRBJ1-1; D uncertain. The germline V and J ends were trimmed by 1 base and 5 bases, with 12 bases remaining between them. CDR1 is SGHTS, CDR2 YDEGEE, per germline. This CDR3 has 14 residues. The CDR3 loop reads CASSLPRSWTEAFF. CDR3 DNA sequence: TGTGCCAGCAGCTTGCCAAGGTCCTGGACTGAAGCTTTCTTT.

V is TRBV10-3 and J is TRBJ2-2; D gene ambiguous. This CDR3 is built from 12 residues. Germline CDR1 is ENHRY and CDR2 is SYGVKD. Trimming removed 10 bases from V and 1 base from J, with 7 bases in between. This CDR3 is CASTRNTGELFF. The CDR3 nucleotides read TGTGCCAGCACGCGGAACACCGGGGAGCTGTTTTTT.

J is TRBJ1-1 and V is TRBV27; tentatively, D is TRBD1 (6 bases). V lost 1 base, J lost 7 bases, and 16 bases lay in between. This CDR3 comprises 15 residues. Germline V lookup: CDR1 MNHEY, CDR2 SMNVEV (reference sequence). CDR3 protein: CASSLFTGSAYEAFF. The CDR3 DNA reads TGTGCCAGCAGTTTATTTACAGGGTCGGCCTATGAAGCTTTCTTT.

CDR3 sequence (DNA): TGTGCCAGCAGTTACTACCCTCGATACTATGGCTACACCTTC. This codes for CASSYYPRYYGYTF. V and J are TRBV6-5 and TRBJ1-2, with D unclear. The CDR3 covers 14 residues. V was clipped by 1 base and J by 3 bases, with 9 bases between them. Germline loops: CDR1 MNHEY, CDR2 SVGAGI.

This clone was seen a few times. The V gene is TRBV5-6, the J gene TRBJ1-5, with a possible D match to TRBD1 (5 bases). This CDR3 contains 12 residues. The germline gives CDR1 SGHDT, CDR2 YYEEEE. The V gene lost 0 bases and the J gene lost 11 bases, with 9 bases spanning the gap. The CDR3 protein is CASSLGGEAQHF. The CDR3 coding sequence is TGTGCCAGCAGCTTGGGGGGGGAGGCCCAGCATTTT.

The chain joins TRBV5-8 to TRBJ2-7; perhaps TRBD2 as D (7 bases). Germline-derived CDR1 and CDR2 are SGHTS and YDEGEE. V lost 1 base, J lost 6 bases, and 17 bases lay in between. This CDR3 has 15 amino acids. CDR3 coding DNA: TGTGCCAGCAGCTTGCGGGGGGCGCGAATCTCCGAGCAGTACTTC. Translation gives CASSLRGARISEQYF.

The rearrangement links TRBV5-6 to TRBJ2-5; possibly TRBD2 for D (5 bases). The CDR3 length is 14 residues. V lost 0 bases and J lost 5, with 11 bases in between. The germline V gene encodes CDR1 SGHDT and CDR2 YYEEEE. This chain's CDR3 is CASSLGTRPETQYF. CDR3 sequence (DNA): TGTGCCAGCAGCTTGGGGACTCGCCCTGAGACCCAGTACTTC.

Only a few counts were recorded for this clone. CDR3 loop: CAISETGGEQYF. Here the CDR3 DNA reads TGTGCCATCAGTGAGACAGGGGGCGAGCAGTACTTC. The chain couples TRBV10-3 to TRBJ2-7, with TRBD1 matching 8 bases. The trim removed 2 bases at V and 6 bases at J, leaving 0 bases unmatched. Germline values: CDR1 ENHRY, CDR2 SYGVKD. The CDR3 has 12 residues.

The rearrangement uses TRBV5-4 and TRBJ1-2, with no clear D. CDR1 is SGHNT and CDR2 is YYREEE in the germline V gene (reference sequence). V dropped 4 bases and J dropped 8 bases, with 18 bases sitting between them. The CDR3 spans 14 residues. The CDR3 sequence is CASSHLPITLGYTF. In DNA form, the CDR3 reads TGTGCCAGCAGCCACCTACCTATTACCCTAGGCTACACCTTC.